This is a list of T cell receptor beta chains from one sample in a study of long-term antiretroviral therapy in people with HIV. The repertoire was sequenced with immunoSEQ multiplex PCR; TCRdb's copy has only in-frame clones and lacks some. The top ten clones hold about 9.4% of a sample with 26,000 or so clones, roughly 92% of them seen once. The sample consisted of unsorted PBMCs, taken 6.2 years after starting antiretroviral therapy. These receptors all stem from a man between 35 and 55 years old with HIV. The CDR3 runs from the conserved cysteine through the conserved F or W. The D gene is left open where the match is weak. The size field is filled for only some rows; it gives once, few, many or a size class.

clone_size j_call d_call v_call cdr3_nt cdr3_aa
NA TRBJ2-7 NA TRBV6-1 TGTGCCAGCATTAAAGGGGGGACAGAGTTTCACGAGCAGTACTTC CASIKGGTEFHEQYF
NA TRBJ1-1 NA TRBV7-6 TGTGCCAGCAGCCCCCAAAGCGGGACAAAAGCTTTCTTT CASSPQSGTKAFF
NA TRBJ2-7 TRBD1 TRBV19 TGTGCCACCTCATCGACAGGGAGCGGCGAGCAGTACTTC CATSSTGSGEQYF
NA TRBJ2-3 TRBD1 TRBV28 TGTGCCAGCAGTTTTGGGACAGGGGCCACAGATACGCAGTATTTT CASSFGTGATDTQYF
NA TRBJ1-6 NA TRBV2 TGTGCCGGCCAGCCGTATGGGGATCAGTCACCCCTCCACTTT CAGQPYGDQSPLHF
NA TRBJ2-4 NA TRBV11-3 TGTGCCAGCAGCTTAGGGGACAAAAACATTCAGTACTTC CASSLGDKNIQYF
NA TRBJ2-7 TRBD1 TRBV6-1 TGTGCCAGCAGTAACACAGGGGGCGGCTACGAGCAGTACTTC CASSNTGGGYEQYF
NA TRBJ2-7 NA TRBV6-6 TGTGCCAGCAGTTATACTGGGGACGAGCAGTACTTC CASSYTGDEQYF
few TRBJ2-7 NA TRBV7-9 TGTGCCAGCAGCTTACCGATGTACGAGCAGTACTTC CASSLPMYEQYF
NA TRBJ1-5 NA TRBV27 TGTGCCAGCAGTTCCCAGCCCCTTTCGGGTGGAGGCAATCAGCCCCAGCATTTT CASSSQPLSGGGNQPQHF
few TRBJ1-2 NA TRBV5-8 TGTGCCAGCAGCTTGGGGATCCGGGGTGGCTACACCTTC CASSLGIRGGYTF
NA TRBJ1-2 NA TRBV2 TGTGCCAGCAGCGGCCGGGGAGCTAACTATGGCTACACCTTC CASSGRGANYGYTF
NA TRBJ2-3 NA TRBV7-9 TGTGCCAGCAGCTCAACGGAGGCTAGCACAGATACGCAGTATTTT CASSSTEASTDTQYF
NA TRBJ2-7 TRBD2 TRBV11-3 TGTGCCAGCAGCTTAGGGTCCGGGGGAGGGCTCAACTACGAGCAGTACTTC CASSLGSGGGLNYEQYF
NA TRBJ2-1 NA TRBV5-1 TGCGCCAGCAGCTTGGAAGGCAGACCCTCAGATGAGCAGTTCTTC CASSLEGRPSDEQFF